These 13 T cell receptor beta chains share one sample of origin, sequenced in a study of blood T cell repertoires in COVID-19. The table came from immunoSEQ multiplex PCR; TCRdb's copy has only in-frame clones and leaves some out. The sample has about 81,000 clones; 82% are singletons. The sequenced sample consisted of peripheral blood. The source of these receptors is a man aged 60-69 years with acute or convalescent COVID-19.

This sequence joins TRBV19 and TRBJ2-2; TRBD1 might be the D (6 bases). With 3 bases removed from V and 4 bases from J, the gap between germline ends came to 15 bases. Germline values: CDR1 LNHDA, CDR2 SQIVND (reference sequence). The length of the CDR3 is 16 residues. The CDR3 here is CASSMGTPSVTGELFF. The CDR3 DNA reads TGTGCCAGTAGTATGGGGACACCTTCTGTCACCGGGGAGCTGTTTTTT.

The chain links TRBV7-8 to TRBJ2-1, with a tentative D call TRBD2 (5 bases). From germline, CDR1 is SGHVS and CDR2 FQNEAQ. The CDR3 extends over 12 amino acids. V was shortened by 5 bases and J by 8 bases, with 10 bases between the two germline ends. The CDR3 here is CASSRRADEQFF. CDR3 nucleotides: TGTGCCAGCAGCCGGCGGGCGGATGAGCAGTTCTTC.

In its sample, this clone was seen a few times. This chain's CDR3 is CAISPNSEKLFF. Written as DNA, the CDR3 is TGTGCCATCAGTCCCAATTCTGAAAAACTGTTTTTT. This rearrangement joins TRBV10-3 to TRBJ1-4; the D is unclear. The CDR3 has 12 residues. V was cut by 5 bases and J by 7 bases, with 8 bases left in between. CDR1 and CDR2 from the germline V gene are ENHRY and SYGVKD.

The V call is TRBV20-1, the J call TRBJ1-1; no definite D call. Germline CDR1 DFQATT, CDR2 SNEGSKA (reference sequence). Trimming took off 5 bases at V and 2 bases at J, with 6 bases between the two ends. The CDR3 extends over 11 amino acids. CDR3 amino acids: CSASVNTEAFF. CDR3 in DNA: TGCAGTGCTTCAGTAAACACTGAAGCTTTCTTT.

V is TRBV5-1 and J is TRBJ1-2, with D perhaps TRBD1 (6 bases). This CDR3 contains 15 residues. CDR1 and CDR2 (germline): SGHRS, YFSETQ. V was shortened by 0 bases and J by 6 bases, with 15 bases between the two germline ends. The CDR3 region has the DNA TGCGCCAGCAGCTTGGCAGGGGCAAGGGTAGATGGCTACACCTTC. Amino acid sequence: CASSLAGARVDGYTF.

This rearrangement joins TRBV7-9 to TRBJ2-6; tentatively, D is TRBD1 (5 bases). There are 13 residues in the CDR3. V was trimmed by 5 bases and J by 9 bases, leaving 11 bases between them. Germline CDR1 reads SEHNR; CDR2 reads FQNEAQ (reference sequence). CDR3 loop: CASSARVGNVLTF. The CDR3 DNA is TGTGCCAGCAGCGCCAGGGTGGGCAACGTCCTGACTTTC. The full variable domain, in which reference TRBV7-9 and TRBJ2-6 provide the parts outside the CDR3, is DTGVSQNPRHKITKRGQNVTFRCDPISEHNRLYWYRQTLGQGPEFLTYFQNEAQLEKSRLLSDRFSAERPKGSFSTLEIQRTEQGDSAMYLCASSARVGNVLTFGAGSRLTVL.

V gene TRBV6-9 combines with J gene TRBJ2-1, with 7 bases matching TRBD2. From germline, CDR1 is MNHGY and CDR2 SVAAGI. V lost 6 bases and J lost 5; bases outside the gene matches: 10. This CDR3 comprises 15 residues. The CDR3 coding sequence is TGTGCCAGCAGACAGAGGGCGGGAGACCACAATGAGCAGTTCTTC. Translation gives CASRQRAGDHNEQFF.

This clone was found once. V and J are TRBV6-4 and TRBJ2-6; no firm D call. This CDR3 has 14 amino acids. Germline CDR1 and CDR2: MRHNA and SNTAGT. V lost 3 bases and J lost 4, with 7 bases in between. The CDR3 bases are TGTGCCAGCAGTGAACGGAGCGGGGCCAACGTCCTGACTTTC. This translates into CASSERSGANVLTF.

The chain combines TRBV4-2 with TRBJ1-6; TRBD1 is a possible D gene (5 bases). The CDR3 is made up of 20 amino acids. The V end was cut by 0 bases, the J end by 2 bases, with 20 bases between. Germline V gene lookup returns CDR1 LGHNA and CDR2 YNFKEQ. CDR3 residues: CASSQERQGLPWTYNSPLHF. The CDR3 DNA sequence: TGTGCCAGCAGCCAAGAGAGGCAGGGCCTACCTTGGACCTATAATTCACCCCTCCACTTT.

CDR3 sequence reads: CASSLAGGGEKLFF. In DNA form, the CDR3 reads TGTGCCAGCAGTTTAGCGGGAGGAGGTGAAAAACTGTTTTTT. This chain connects TRBV28 to TRBJ1-4; no definite D call. V lost 2 bases and J lost 7, with 11 bases in between. CDR3 size: 14 residues. The germline CDR1 and CDR2 sequences are MDHEN and SYDVKM.

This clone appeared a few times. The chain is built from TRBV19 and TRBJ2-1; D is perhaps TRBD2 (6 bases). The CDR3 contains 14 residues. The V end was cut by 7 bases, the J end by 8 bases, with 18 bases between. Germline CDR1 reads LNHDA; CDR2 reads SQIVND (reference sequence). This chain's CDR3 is CASIPRGKRDEQFF. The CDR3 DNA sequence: TGTGCCAGTATCCCTCGGGGGAAACGGGATGAGCAGTTCTTC.

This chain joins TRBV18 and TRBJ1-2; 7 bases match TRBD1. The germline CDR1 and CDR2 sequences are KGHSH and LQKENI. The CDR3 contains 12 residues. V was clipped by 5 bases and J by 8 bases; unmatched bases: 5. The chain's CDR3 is CASSVDRTGYTF. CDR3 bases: TGTGCCAGCTCAGTGGACAGGACCGGCTACACCTTC.

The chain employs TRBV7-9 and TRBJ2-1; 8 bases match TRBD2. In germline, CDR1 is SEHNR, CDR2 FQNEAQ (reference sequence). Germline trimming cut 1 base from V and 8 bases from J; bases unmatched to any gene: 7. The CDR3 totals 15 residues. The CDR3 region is CASSLVGGARDEQFF. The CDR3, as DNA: TGTGCCAGCAGCTTAGTCGGGGGGGCAAGGGATGAGCAGTTCTTC.